The rows below give T cell receptor beta chains drawn from one sample of a study of a mutant IDH1 vaccine in newly diagnosed glioma. Their antigens remain unidentified. TCRdb keeps only in-frame clones here, not all; method: immunoSEQ multiplex PCR. The table shows roughly 38,000 clones, with about three quarters occurring only once. Specimen: PBMCs, collected from a glioma patient whose treatment included an IDH1 peptide vaccine. These receptors were taken from a man aged 45-65 years with glioma. The CDR3 runs from the conserved cysteine through the conserved F or W. Fields, in order: CDR3 DNA, CDR3 protein, D gene, J gene, clone size, V gene. A D gene is named only where the DNA matches it firmly. Only some rows state a clone size, as once, few, many or a class for expanded clones.

CDR3nt: TGCGCCAGCAGCCAGAGCTTAGTTGGGGCCAACGTCCTGACTTTC; CDR3aa: CASSQSLVGANVLTF; d_gene: -; j_gene: TRBJ2-6; abundance: -; v_gene: TRBV4-3
CDR3nt: TGCGCCAGCAGCTTCGGACCGGGGGGAGAGACCCAGTACTTC; CDR3aa: CASSFGPGGETQYF; d_gene: TRBD2; j_gene: TRBJ2-5; abundance: -; v_gene: TRBV5-1
CDR3nt: TGTGCCAGCAGCTTGGGGACAGGGCGGTACGAGCAGTACTTC; CDR3aa: CASSLGTGRYEQYF; d_gene: TRBD1; j_gene: TRBJ2-7; abundance: -; v_gene: TRBV5-5
CDR3nt: TGTGCCTGGAGTCGTGCCGAATCAGAGACCCAGTACTTC; CDR3aa: CAWSRAESETQYF; d_gene: -; j_gene: TRBJ2-5; abundance: -; v_gene: TRBV30
CDR3nt: TGTGCCAGCAGTTACTCAGGGGTTCGTAATGAAAAACTGTTTTTT; CDR3aa: CASSYSGVRNEKLFF; d_gene: -; j_gene: TRBJ1-4; abundance: -; v_gene: TRBV6-5
CDR3nt: TGTGCCAGCAGCGCAAGGGGCATTGGGGATCAGCCCCAGCATTTT; CDR3aa: CASSARGIGDQPQHF; d_gene: -; j_gene: TRBJ1-5; abundance: -; v_gene: TRBV5-8
CDR3nt: TGTGCCAGCAGCTTAGAGGGTGGAAGCAATCAGCCCCAGCATTTT; CDR3aa: CASSLEGGSNQPQHF; d_gene: -; j_gene: TRBJ1-5; abundance: once; v_gene: TRBV7-9
CDR3nt: TGTGCCAGCAGTCCCGGGACACTCAACTATGGCTACACCTTC; CDR3aa: CASSPGTLNYGYTF; d_gene: -; j_gene: TRBJ1-2; abundance: -; v_gene: TRBV2
CDR3nt: TGTGCCAGTAGTTCGCAAATCAACACTGAAGCTTTCTTT; CDR3aa: CASSSQINTEAFF; d_gene: -; j_gene: TRBJ1-1; abundance: -; v_gene: TRBV19
CDR3nt: TGCGCCAGCAGCAGAAGGGCGGGGGGAAACGAGCAGTACTTC; CDR3aa: CASSRRAGGNEQYF; d_gene: TRBD2; j_gene: TRBJ2-7; abundance: -; v_gene: TRBV5-1
CDR3nt: TGCGCCAGCAGCTCAGAGGGTTTGATTGAAGAGACCCAGTACTTC; CDR3aa: CASSSEGLIEETQYF; d_gene: -; j_gene: TRBJ2-5; abundance: -; v_gene: TRBV5-1
CDR3nt: TGCGCCAGCAGCGAATGGGGCAGGGCCTACACCTTC; CDR3aa: CASSEWGRAYTF; d_gene: -; j_gene: TRBJ1-2; abundance: once; v_gene: TRBV4-3
CDR3nt: TGTGCCAGCAGGCGCCCCGGGAGCGTCCCTCCGTCAATCTACGAGCAGTACTTC; CDR3aa: CASRRPGSVPPSIYEQYF; d_gene: -; j_gene: TRBJ2-7; abundance: -; v_gene: TRBV2